This T cell receptor beta chain was identified during a study of shared clonotypes between healthy human individuals. Germline V gene data show CDR1 as KGHSH and CDR2 as LQKENI. Germline trimming cut 5 bases from V and 1 base from J; bases unmatched to any gene: 4. The CDR3 is made up of 14 amino acids. Here immunoSEQ multiplex PCR was the method, and the copy in TCRdb shows in-frame clones only, minus some. The sample comprises around 2.1 million clones, under 97% of which are singletons, and less than 0.15% rests with the top ten. This sequence was found in a man between 18 and 29 years old in good health. V gene TRBV18 combines with J gene TRBJ1-1, with 7 bases aligning to TRBD1. Sequencing was performed on naive CD4+ T cells sorted from blood. The subset: CD45RA+ positively selected. This CDR3 is CASSLNRGNTEAFF. Here the CDR3 DNA reads TGTGCCAGCTCATTAAACAGGGGGAACACTGAAGCTTTCTTT.